Listed below are T cell receptor beta chains from one sample, sequenced in a study of a mutant IDH1 vaccine in newly diagnosed glioma. Data came from immunoSEQ multiplex PCR; TCRdb stores just in-frame clones and leaves some out. The table has about 88,000 clones, approximately 80% seen once. The sample consisted of PBMCs, taken from a glioma patient treated with radiotherapy, temozolomide or both. These receptors came from a man aged 35-49 years with glioma. Some clones in this sample may be carry-over from other donors' samples. Each CDR3 is given with its conserved first and last residue. Fields, in order: J gene, V gene, D gene, CDR3 length, clone size, CDR3 protein, CDR3 DNA. A D gene is named only where the DNA matches it firmly. Rows give clone size only sometimes, using once, few, many, or a class for an expanded clone.

TRBJ1-1	TRBV6-5	TRBD1	15	once	CASSTLGTANTEAFF	TGTGCCAGCAGTACCCTAGGGACAGCAAACACTGAAGCTTTCTTT
TRBJ1-4	TRBV5-4	.	15	.	CASSRRTTTNEKLFF	TGTGCCAGCAGCCGGCGCACCACAACTAATGAAAAACTGTTTTTT
TRBJ2-2	TRBV6-5	.	15	.	CASQRGASSIGELFF	TGTGCCAGCCAGAGGGGGGCCTCGTCTATCGGGGAGCTGTTTTTT
TRBJ1-2	TRBV2	.	14	.	CASSELNVVGRYTF	TGTGCCAGCAGTGAATTGAACGTGGTCGGGCGCTACACCTTC
TRBJ1-5	TRBV6-6	TRBD1	14	.	CASKTGEYNQPQHF	TGTGCCAGCAAGACAGGGGAATACAATCAGCCCCAGCATTTT
TRBJ1-2	TRBV7-9	.	14	few	CASSLSQGQHGYTF	TGTGCCAGCAGCTTGTCGCAGGGACAACATGGCTACACCTTC
TRBJ2-7	TRBV30	.	13	.	CAWNGQRGGEQYF	TGTGCCTGGAACGGCCAGAGGGGCGGCGAGCAGTACTTC
TRBJ1-2	TRBV6-5	.	12	few	CASSKGWNGYTF	TGTGCCAGCAGTAAGGGGTGGAATGGCTACACCTTC
TRBJ1-3	TRBV7-2	.	12	.	CASSFVGNTIYF	TGTGCCAGCAGCTTCGTAGGAAACACCATATATTTT
TRBJ1-2	TRBV18	TRBD1	13	.	CASSRGTDYGYTF	TGTGCCAGCTCACGGGGGACAGACTATGGCTACACCTTC
TRBJ1-4	TRBV6-5	.	14	.	CASTAVATNEKLFF	TGTGCCAGCACCGCGGTTGCAACTAATGAAAAACTGTTTTTT
TRBJ1-2	TRBV6-5	.	14	.	CASSYTDGGDGYTF	TGTGCCAGCAGTTACACGGATGGAGGTGATGGCTACACCTTC
TRBJ2-7	TRBV13	TRBD2	15	.	CASSPSIAGAYEQYF	TGTGCCAGCAGCCCTTCGATAGCGGGGGCCTACGAGCAGTACTTC
TRBJ2-3	TRBV9	.	11	.	CASSVGDTQYF	TGTGCCAGCAGCGTCGGAGATACGCAGTATTTT
TRBJ2-3	TRBV7-2	TRBD2	18	.	CASSTRTSGGVGTDTQYF	TGTGCCAGCAGCACTCGGACTAGCGGGGGGGTTGGCACAGATACGCAGTATTTT
TRBJ1-4	TRBV5-4	.	12	.	CASSLPGEKLFF	TGTGCCAGCAGCTTGCCAGGGGAAAAACTGTTTTTT
TRBJ2-3	TRBV30	TRBD2	19	.	CAWSVERGGPRKNTDTQYF	TGTGCCTGGAGTGTTGAGCGGGGGGGCCCTCGAAAGAACACAGATACGCAGTATTTT
TRBJ1-1	TRBV4-1	.	15	.	CASSQDDPGNTEAFF	TGCGCCAGCAGCCAAGATGACCCAGGGAACACTGAAGCTTTCTTT
TRBJ2-7	TRBV10-3	TRBD1	14	.	CAIRPGQGAYEQYF	TGTGCCATCAGGCCGGGACAGGGGGCTTACGAGCAGTACTTC
TRBJ2-2	TRBV7-9	TRBD2	17	.	CASSLERGAANTGELFF	TGTGCCAGCAGCTTGGAGCGGGGGGCCGCGAACACCGGGGAGCTGTTTTTT
TRBJ1-5	TRBV4-1	TRBD1	16	.	CASSLTSTGGNQPQHF	TGCGCCAGCAGCCTGACTTCGACAGGGGGCAATCAGCCCCAGCATTTT
TRBJ1-6	TRBV9	TRBD1	16	.	CASSLLMDRGSSPLHF	TGTGCCAGCAGCCTTTTAATGGACAGGGGGAGTTCACCCCTCCACTTT
TRBJ1-1	TRBV5-1	TRBD1	15	few	CASSLEGRDRPEAFF	TGCGCCAGCAGCTTGGAAGGAAGGGACAGACCTGAAGCTTTCTTT
TRBJ2-3	TRBV11-3	.	13	.	CASSLGGADTQYF	TGTGCCAGCAGCTTAGGGGGAGCAGATACGCAGTATTTT
TRBJ1-6	TRBV25-1	.	16	.	CASSLGVSSYNSPLHF	TGTGCCAGCAGCCTTGGGGTGAGCTCCTATAATTCACCCCTCCACTTT
TRBJ2-3	TRBV28	TRBD2	19	.	CASRQTSGGPAPSTDTQYF	TGTGCCAGCCGACAGACTAGCGGGGGACCCGCTCCTAGCACAGATACGCAGTATTTT
TRBJ2-7	TRBV5-4	.	13	.	CASSNGEGYEQYF	TGTGCCAGCAGCAATGGGGAAGGCTACGAGCAGTACTTC
TRBJ1-4	TRBV29-1	.	13	.	CSVGTVKNEKLFF	TGCAGCGTCGGGACGGTCAAGAATGAAAAACTGTTTTTT
TRBJ2-7	TRBV9	.	15	.	CASSPNAGGNYEQYF	TGTGCCAGCAGCCCAAACGCTGGGGGCAACTACGAGCAGTACTTC
TRBJ2-2	TRBV18	.	15	.	CASSPRVANTGELFF	TGTGCCAGCTCACCAAGGGTCGCCAACACCGGGGAGCTGTTTTTT
TRBJ1-2	TRBV27	.	14	.	CASSSRAWNYGYTF	TGTGCCAGCAGTTCAAGGGCCTGGAACTATGGCTACACCTTC
TRBJ1-3	TRBV6-5	.	15	.	CASSYAHGSGNTIYF	TGTGCCAGCAGTTACGCGCACGGTTCTGGAAACACCATATATTTT
TRBJ2-1	TRBV11-3	.	12	few	CASSFVDNEQFF	TGTGCCAGCAGCTTTGTGGACAATGAGCAGTTCTTC
TRBJ2-2	TRBV5-1	.	12	.	CASGDNTGELFF	TGCGCCAGCGGGGACAACACCGGGGAGCTGTTTTTT
TRBJ1-2	TRBV29-1	TRBD1	12	.	CSVLDRNYGYTF	TGCAGCGTTCTGGACAGGAACTATGGCTACACCTTC
TRBJ1-5	TRBV30	.	15	.	CAWSGHSWGGQPQHF	TGTGCCTGGAGTGGACACTCCTGGGGTGGACAGCCCCAGCATTTT
TRBJ2-3	TRBV4-1	TRBD2	19	.	CASSQVSGGPLRRTDTQYF	TGCGCCAGCAGCCAAGTAAGCGGGGGGCCCCTACGCCGGACAGATACGCAGTATTTT